This T cell receptor (beta chain) was captured by sequencing in a study of shared clonotypes between healthy human individuals (dated by TCRdb to the early 2020s). Study-level background: The cohort included three men and a couple of women between 18 and 49 years of age. For each donor, CD4 naive and CD4 memory were each given three plates, CD8 naive was given two plates, and CD8 memory was given one plate. To estimate repertoire size and how much clonotypes are shared between individuals, the study performed deep sequencing of blood TCR repertoires from a handful of healthy adults. To increase sequencing depth and limit assay-specific biases, different laboratories used diverse techniques to prepare libraries and sequence TCR repertoires. Leukapheresis yielded between about 0.94 and 8.9 billion PBMCs per donor.

As concerns this clone: It has no known antigen specificity. The record has no base qualities; no much larger clone is one base away.

The CDR3 contains 16 residues, cysteine and phenylalanine counted. Just CDR3 DNA is preserved here, 48 bases in frame from base 1. Per the germline V gene, SGHAT is the CDR1 and FQNNGV is the CDR2. V trim: 5 bases; J trim: 8 bases; unmatched bases: 11. The full study reports these points: Higher generation probabilities were observed for clonotypes shared by all four sorted-subset donors than for non-shared clonotypes. Larger estimated clonotype richness was generally found for naive subsets than for memory subsets. Pairwise subsampling indicated that sequencing depth was expected to affect the degree of clonotype sharing among donors. Only blood was sampled, and tissue TCR repertoires likely differ from those in blood. Incomplete sequencing was indicated by rarefaction of sorted-subset datasets, despite the large sequencing depth. Across a few donors, 4.5% to 6.5% of naive CD4, over 3% of naive CD8, around 2.5% of memory CD4, and around 0.4% of memory CD8 clonotypes were shared. Because the study included only a small number of donors, the genetic and exposure-history diversity represented was limited.

Using the deep immunoSEQ assay, multiplex PCR amplified TCR CDR3 regions from genomic DNA. Genomic DNA extracted from each cell subset was distributed evenly over all wells of several immunoSEQ 96-well plates, and each plate served as one replicate. For sorted subsets, about 200 ng genomic DNA, equal to 30,000 to 35,000 T cell genomes, was loaded into each replicate PCR. Purified libraries were measured with a Qubit 3.0 fluorometer, size-checked on a Bioanalyzer 2100, and measured again with the KAPA Library Quantification kit. Every immunoSEQ 96-well plate was sequenced on a separate single-read 150-cycle Illumina NextSeq 550 flow cell. In the original analysis: Because the immunoSEQ output included only junctional sequences and no quality scores, the filtering could not be the same as the filtering used for full-length reads. Sequences were annotated with PyIR, a Python wrapper for IgBLAST v1.9, using IMGT germline references to assign V/J genes and CDR3. Reads were filtered out if the reads had weak V/J assignments (E-value above 1e-6), no CDR3, stop codons, out-of-frame junctions, or ambiguous translated residues. A V3J clonotype was defined by an identical inferred V gene, J gene, and CDR3 amino acid sequence. Percentage overlap between repertoires was calculated by dividing the number of shared unique clonotypes by the size of the smaller repertoire. RTK rarefaction, the Chao1 estimator, and Recon v2.1 estimates of unobserved clonotypes were used to assess repertoire richness. Generation probabilities were computed with OLGA for all TCRbeta clonotypes obtained by the gDNA method from several donors. In its TCRdb copy, this immuneACCESS table keeps in-frame sequences only and misses some clones. Where compared with another copy, unresolved V genes explain less than half of these, and the others have no known cause. The D gene and trimming were derived from the DNA, and the V and J assignments and clone size from that table. The sample table shows 2 million to 2.5 million clones, and approximately 95% are seen once. The ten largest account for about 0.39% of the sample.

Healthy HIV-negative adults with no recently reported acute infections or vaccinations were included as donors. Every donor was a Caucasian adult living in Nashville, Tennessee, USA. Magnetic negative selection was used to enrich CD4+ T cells, after which naive cells were positively selected on CD45RA and the negative fraction became the memory subset. After blood collection by leukapheresis, PBMCs were isolated using Ficoll-Histopaque density gradient centrifugation and then cryopreserved in the vapor phase of liquid nitrogen. Purity and quantity of every magnetically sorted T cell population were checked by analytical flow cytometry. Each sorted fraction had its genomic DNA isolated and then quantified by UV absorbance on a Nanodrop 2000c.

The rearranged chain carries TRBV11-2 and TRBJ2-1; 11 nucleotides in the junction match TRBD2. The specimen was naive CD4+ T cells from PBMCs. What this sample's cell subset or site label stands for: CD45RA+ positively selected. The sequence came from a man in his late teens or twenties in good health. Some clones in this sample may be carry-over from other donors' samples. The nucleotide sequence is given as TGTGCCAGCAGCGCTTATACTAGCGGGAGAGCCGATGAGCAGTTCTTC. The resulting protein is CASSAYTSGRADEQFF.